This T cell receptor beta chain derives from a study of T cells expressing NK-cell markers. Study observations and caveats: Whether expanded NKG2C+ T cell clones recognized HCMV stayed uncertain.

For this clonotype: Its target is unknown.

This CDR3 is 18 amino acids long. CDR1 is ENHRY and CDR2 is SYGVKD in the germline V gene. For TCR beta, cDNA was produced by 5'RACE template switching with UMIs. TCRdb reprocessed the 5' RACE reads and reports one entry per CDR3 protein, with no DNA. Its listing shows hundreds of thousands of distinct CDR3 sequences. The chain joins TRBV10-3 to TRBJ2-3; TCRdb selects TRBD2, and the lack of DNA leaves this call unchecked. The material sequenced was blood T cells: a sorted CD56 or NKG2C T cell subset, CD4+ or CD8+ T cells, or bulk PBMC T cells (not recorded which). This clonotype was obtained from a man aged 18 to 30 in good health. This chain's CDR3 is CAISELGLAGSSTDTQYF.